One T cell receptor (beta chain) is described in this entry. Ages ranged from roughly 18 to 100 years, with residence in about two dozen US areas. Cohort assignment relied on participant-reported clinical history. This CDR3 is 14 amino acids long. CDR1 and CDR2 from the germline V gene are SGHRS and YFSETQ. V lost 1 base and J lost 1, with 8 bases in between. The sample is drawn from a study of blood T cell repertoires in COVID-19. At the level of the study: Sample material is recorded as cDNA or gDNA derived from T cells, B-cell-depleted T cells, or PBMCs.

Under the authors' procedure: Amplified reference gene primers provided the basis for estimating nucleated cell counts. Method: immunoSEQ multiplex PCR; TCRdb's copy keeps in-frame clones and lacks some. V, J and clone size were drawn from that table, and D and trimming were deduced from the DNA. Of roughly 43,000 clones listed, roughly 86% are singletons. This clonotype originated in a woman between 50 and 59 years old who had recovered from COVID-19. Sequencing was performed on PBMCs or T cells enriched from blood (not recorded which). The rearrangement links TRBV5-1 to TRBJ1-1, with D unclear. CDR3 bases: TGCGCCAGCAGCTTGTACAGCCAGAACACTGAAGCTTTCTTT. Protein: CASSLYSQNTEAFF. Full variable domain (rest looked up from reference TRBV5-1 and TRBJ1-1): KAGVTQTPRYLIKTRGQQVTLSCSPISGHRSVSWYQQTPGQGLQFLFEYFSETQRNKGNFPGRFSGRQFSNSRSEMNVSTLELGDSALYLCASSLYSQNTEAFFGQGTRLTVV.